This TCR beta chain was recovered during a study of control samples from healthy donors and cancer patients. The CDR3 contains 14 residues. Germline CDR1 and CDR2: MNHNS and SASEGT. Trimming removed 2 bases at V and 2 bases at J, with 10 bases between. The assay was immunoSEQ multiplex PCR, and TCRdb's table has in-frame clones only and misses some. Among 130,000 or so clones listed, over 90% were seen once. Sequencing input: PBMCs. This chain connects TRBV6-1 to TRBJ2-7; TRBD1 might be the D (6 bases). The TCR comes from a man aged 60-69 years with colorectal cancer. This CDR3 is CASSESQGPYEQYF. The DNA for the CDR3 is TGTGCCAGCAGTGAAAGCCAGGGGCCCTACGAGCAGTACTTC.